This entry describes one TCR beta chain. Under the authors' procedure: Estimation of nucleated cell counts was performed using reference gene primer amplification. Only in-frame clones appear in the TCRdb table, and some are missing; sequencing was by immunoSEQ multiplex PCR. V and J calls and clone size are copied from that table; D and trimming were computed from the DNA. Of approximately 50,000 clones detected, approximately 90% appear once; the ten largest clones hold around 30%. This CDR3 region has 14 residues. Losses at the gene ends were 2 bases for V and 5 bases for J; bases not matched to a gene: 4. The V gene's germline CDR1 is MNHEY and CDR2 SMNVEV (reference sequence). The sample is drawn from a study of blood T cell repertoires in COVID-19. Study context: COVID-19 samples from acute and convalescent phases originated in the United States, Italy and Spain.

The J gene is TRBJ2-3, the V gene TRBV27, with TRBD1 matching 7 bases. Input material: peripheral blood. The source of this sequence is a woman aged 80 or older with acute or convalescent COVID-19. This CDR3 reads CASSLRGREDTQYF. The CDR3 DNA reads TGTGCCAGCAGTTTAAGGGGGCGCGAAGATACGCAGTATTTT.